The 23 T cell receptor beta chains below all came from one sample that was sequenced in a study of OX40 agonist ivuxolimab in advanced cancers. Profiling relied on immunoSEQ multiplex PCR, and the TCRdb table lists in-frame clones only, not all of them. The table shows nearly 20,000 clones, with roughly nine tenths occurring only once. The sample here was CD4+ or CD8+ T cells sorted from blood, taken in a trial of the OX40 agonist ivuxolimab. The receptors here all came from an adult with an advanced solid tumor such as melanoma, head and neck, liver or kidney cancer.

The CDR3 here is CASSVQGAPSYEQYF. The CDR3 region has the DNA TGTGCCAGCAGCGTACAAGGGGCCCCCTCCTACGAGCAGTACTTC. V gene TRBV9 combines with J gene TRBJ2-5; D perhaps matches TRBD1 (5 bases). The end of the DNA is better explained by TRBJ2-7, so the J call may be wrong. The germline V gene encodes CDR1 SGDLS and CDR2 YYNGEE. CDR3 size: 15 residues.

In nucleotides, the CDR3 is TGTGCCAGCAGCTTAGCTGTTGTGAGGGAGACCCAGTACTTC. As protein: CASSLAVVRETQYF. The chain combines TRBV7-9 with TRBJ2-5; D is unclear. Germline lookup yields CDR1 SEHNR and CDR2 FQNEAQ (reference sequence). V gave up 0 bases and J gave up 5 bases, with 10 bases separating them. The CDR3 length is 14 residues.

The CDR3 coding sequence is TGCGCCAGCAGCTTGACAGGGATTAATGAAAAACTGTTTTTT. This translates into CASSLTGINEKLFF. V gene TRBV5-1 combines with J gene TRBJ1-4, with D maybe TRBD1 (6 bases). The CDR3 contains 14 residues. Germline assignment: CDR1 SGHRS and CDR2 YFSETQ. V shed 1 base and J shed 4 bases, with 8 bases lying between them.

The chain carries TRBV9 and TRBJ2-7; 13 bases fit TRBD2. CDR3 length equals 15 residues. Germline V gene lookup returns CDR1 SGDLS and CDR2 YYNGEE. Trimming at V came to 2 bases and at J to 7 bases, leaving 6 bases not matched to a gene. CDR3 sequence (DNA): TGTGCCAGCAGCGTCGAACCGGGACTAGCGGGAGAGCAGTACTTC. As protein: CASSVEPGLAGEQYF. The full variable domain, rest sourced from reference TRBV9 and TRBJ2-7, is DSGVTQTPKHLITATGQRVTLRCSPRSGDLSVYWYQQSLDQGLQFLIQYYNGEERAKGNILERFSAQQFPDLHSELNLSSLELGDSALYFCASSVEPGLAGEQYFGPGTRLTVT.

J is TRBJ2-3 and V is TRBV7-2; D ambiguous. There are 17 residues in the CDR3. Trimming shortened V by 5 bases and J by 4 bases, and 22 bases separated the two germline ends. CDR1 is SGHTA, CDR2 FQGNSA, per germline. The CDR3 nucleotides are TGTGCCAGCAGCGCAACCCTAAAGCGTCGGGCGCCAGATACGCAGTATTTT. Translated, it gives CASSATLKRRAPDTQYF.

The chain couples TRBV7-2 to TRBJ2-5; D might be TRBD2 (5 bases). Germline V gives CDR1 SGHTA, CDR2 FQGNSA. V dropped 2 bases and J dropped 4 bases, with 8 bases sitting between them. This CDR3 contains 13 residues. Here the CDR3 reads CASSLSLGETQYF. CDR3 DNA sequence: TGTGCCAGCAGCTTATCACTAGGAGAGACCCAGTACTTC.

This clone has only a few counts. The V and J genes are TRBV7-2 and TRBJ1-5, with no clear D. Trimming shortened V by 1 base and J by 2 bases, and 9 bases separated the two germline ends. The CDR3 contains 15 residues. Germline-derived CDR1 and CDR2 are SGHTA and FQGNSA. CDR3 region: CASSLVGQRNQPQHF. The CDR3 coding sequence is TGTGCCAGCAGCTTAGTGGGCCAGCGCAATCAGCCCCAGCATTTT.

This chain links TRBV4-3 with TRBJ1-2, with 9 bases that match TRBD1. This CDR3 comprises 14 residues. After removal of 4 bases from V and 8 bases from J, the junction contained 8 bases not matched to a gene. Germline values: CDR1 LGHNA, CDR2 YSLEER. The DNA of the CDR3 is TGCGCCAGCAGCCCCGGACAGGGGTCCGTAGGCTACACCTTC. Translated, it gives CASSPGQGSVGYTF.

The rearrangement uses TRBV6-5 and TRBJ2-3; D gene ambiguous. Trimming removed 5 bases from V and 4 bases from J, with 16 bases in between. There are 15 residues in the CDR3. CDR1 is MNHEY, CDR2 SVGAGI, per germline. The CDR3 coding sequence is TGTGCCAGCAGTACCCTCGGATTTAGGTCAGATACGCAGTATTTT. The encoded protein is CASSTLGFRSDTQYF.

The chain employs TRBV5-1 and TRBJ2-2, with TRBD2 matching 7 bases. The CDR3 sequence is 15 residues long. V dropped 4 bases and J dropped 6; count of bases not matched to a gene: 9. CDR1 and CDR2 (germline): SGHRS, YFSETQ. The chain's CDR3 is CASSLPAGDAGELFF. The CDR3 DNA is TGCGCCAGCAGCCTCCCGGCGGGAGATGCCGGGGAGCTGTTTTTT. The variable domain in full, with the rest retrieved from reference TRBV5-1 and TRBJ2-2, is KAGVTQTPRYLIKTRGQQVTLSCSPISGHRSVSWYQQTPGQGLQFLFEYFSETQRNKGNFPGRFSGRQFSNSRSEMNVSTLELGDSALYLCASSLPAGDAGELFFGEGSRLTVL.

The chain combines TRBV2 with TRBJ2-1, with a weak D call TRBD1 (5 bases). The germline V and J ends were trimmed by 2 bases and 7 bases, with 9 bases remaining between them. This CDR3 is 13 amino acids long. CDR1 SNHLY and CDR2 FYNNEI come from the germline V gene. The CDR3 DNA sequence: TGTGCCAGCAGTGAACAGGGTCTGAATGAGCAGTTCTTC. Its protein is CASSEQGLNEQFF.

In DNA, the CDR3 is TGCAGTGCTACAGGCCAGAATAGCTACACCTTC. Translation: CSATGQNSYTF. The chain uses TRBV20-1 and TRBJ1-2; D uncertain. Trimming left V 4 bases short and J 9 bases short, with 12 bases between. The CDR3 consists of 11 residues. CDR1 and CDR2 from the germline V gene are DFQATT and SNEGSKA (reference sequence).

There are a few counts of this clone. The chain recombines TRBV5-6 with TRBJ1-1; possible D gene TRBD1, 6 bases. The V end lost 0 bases, the J end lost 5 bases, and 11 bases lay between the germline ends. The CDR3 runs to 14 residues. Germline CDR1 and CDR2: SGHDT and YYEEEE. The CDR3: CASSLVPTGTEAFF. Written as DNA, the CDR3 is TGTGCCAGCAGCTTGGTACCAACAGGGACTGAAGCTTTCTTT.

The chain employs TRBV5-6 and TRBJ1-5; the D is unclear. This CDR3 is 14 amino acids long. Per germline, CDR1 SGHDT and CDR2 YYEEEE. Trimming removed 2 bases from V and 5 bases from J, with 11 bases in between. The CDR3 reads CASSFHGFDQPQHF. In nucleotides, the CDR3 is TGTGCCAGCAGCTTTCACGGGTTCGATCAGCCCCAGCATTTT.

The chain couples TRBV6-5 to TRBJ2-1, with 9 positions matching TRBD2. The CDR3 covers 14 residues. Trimming at V came to 3 bases and at J to 6 bases, leaving 3 bases not matched to a gene. In germline, CDR1 is MNHEY, CDR2 SVGAGI. The CDR3 spells CASSYSGGRNEQFF. The CDR3 nucleotides read TGTGCCAGCAGTTATAGCGGGGGACGCAATGAGCAGTTCTTC.

The chain combines TRBV28 with TRBJ2-6, with D possibly matching TRBD1 (5 bases). V was pared by 8 bases and J by 0 bases, with 14 bases between. The germline CDR1 and CDR2 sequences are MDHEN and SYDVKM. This CDR3 is built from 16 residues. The CDR3 sequence: CASETQGPSGANVLTF. CDR3 nucleotide sequence: TGTGCCAGCGAAACCCAGGGTCCCTCTGGGGCCAACGTCCTGACTTTC.

The rearrangement uses TRBV5-4 and TRBJ1-2, with D possibly matching TRBD1 (5 bases). The CDR3 consists of 15 residues. Germline V gene sequence: CDR1 SGHNT, CDR2 YYREEE (reference sequence). Trimming took off 1 base at V and 0 bases at J, with 10 bases between the two ends. CDR3 coding DNA: TGTGCCAGCAGCTTGCCAGGGATAGCTAACTATGGCTACACCTTC. This encodes CASSLPGIANYGYTF.

V usage is TRBV5-1 and J usage is TRBJ1-2; 7 bases match TRBD1. This CDR3 contains 15 residues. Germline assignment: CDR1 SGHRS and CDR2 YFSETQ. Unmatched junction bases numbered 9, after V lost 4 bases and J lost 3 bases. The CDR3 DNA is TGCGCCAGCAGCCCAACAGGGGAACGTCACTATGGCTACACCTTC. Protein: CASSPTGERHYGYTF.

The rearrangement uses TRBV27 and TRBJ2-7; 10 positions match TRBD2. Germline loops: CDR1 MNHEY, CDR2 SMNVEV (reference sequence). The CDR3 spans 14 residues. V was pared by 5 bases and J by 4 bases, with 5 bases of the junction left unmatched. CDR3 bases: TGTGCCAGCAGTCCCGGGACTAGCGAGTACGAGCAGTACTTC. It is translated as CASSPGTSEYEQYF.

As regards this clone: Other nucleotide sequences from this sample produce the same CDR3. The chain recombines TRBV11-2 with TRBJ2-5; D gene uncertain. This CDR3 has 14 residues. The germline V gene has CDR1 SGHAT and CDR2 FQNNGV. The V end was cut by 0 bases, the J end by 4 bases, with 9 bases between. For the CDR3, the DNA is TGTGCCAGCAGCTTAGATGGCTGGGGAGAGACCCAGTACTTC. Amino acids: CASSLDGWGETQYF.

Details on this clone: Relative to the germline gene, one junction end is altered; a read error may explain this. The chain carries TRBV19 and TRBJ2-7, with TRBD2 as a possible D gene (6 bases). The CDR3 loop spans 14 amino acids. Germline CDR1 reads LNHDA; CDR2 reads SQIVND (reference sequence). The CDR3 DNA follows: TGTGCCAGTAGTACAGACCGGGACTCCCACGAGCAGTACTTC. Amino acids: CASSTDRDSHEQYF.

This chain connects TRBV28 to TRBJ2-7; perhaps TRBD1 as D (5 bases). Germline CDR1 MDHEN, CDR2 SYDVKM. CDR3 length: 13 residues. V was cut by 5 bases and J by 3 bases, with 11 bases left in between. CDR3 DNA: TGTGCCAGCAGTCCGGCCAGGGTCTACGAGCAGTACTTC. Protein product: CASSPARVYEQYF.

This clone is a singleton in its sample. The V gene is TRBV30, the J gene TRBJ1-2, with 9 positions matching TRBD1. CDR3 length: 13 amino acids. Germline V lookup: CDR1 GTSNPN, CDR2 SVGIG (reference sequence). After removal of 3 bases from V and 8 bases from J, the junction contained 7 bases not matched to a gene. CDR3 loop: CAWRHGQGKGYTF. Here the CDR3 DNA reads TGTGCCTGGAGGCACGGACAGGGGAAAGGCTACACCTTC.